Below are 32 T cell receptor beta chains sequenced from a single sample in a study of OX40 agonist ivuxolimab in advanced cancers. The method was immunoSEQ multiplex PCR; TCRdb's version includes in-frame clones alone and lacks a portion of them. The sample has tens of thousands of clones, 89% seen once. Sequencing was performed on CD4+ or CD8+ T cells sorted from blood, taken in a trial of the OX40 agonist ivuxolimab. All receptors derive from an adult with an advanced solid tumor such as melanoma, head and neck, liver or kidney cancer.

This chain links TRBV2 with TRBJ2-7, with D possibly TRBD1 on 6 matching bases. V was pared by 11 bases and J by 3 bases, with 14 bases between. This CDR3 comprises 12 residues. CDR1 and CDR2 (germline): SNHLY, FYNNEI. For the CDR3, the DNA is TGTGCCCGACAGGTTCCGAACTACGAGCAGTACTTC. This codes for CARQVPNYEQYF.

The CDR3: CASSSTGHFTTYEQYF. CDR3 in DNA: TGTGCCAGCAGTTCCACCGGACACTTTACGACCTACGAGCAGTACTTC. The gene calls are TRBV28 and TRBJ2-7, with a possible D match to TRBD1 (5 bases). Trimming removed 4 bases at V and 2 bases at J, with 18 bases between. This CDR3 is built from 16 residues. The germline CDR1 and CDR2 sequences are MDHEN and SYDVKM.

The rearrangement joins TRBV29-1 to TRBJ1-2; D is perhaps TRBD1 (6 bases). Germline-derived CDR1 and CDR2 are SQVTM and ANQGSEA. This CDR3 is 14 amino acids long. Trimming took off 6 bases at V and 3 bases at J, with 17 bases between the two ends. The CDR3 reads CSVTIRGRDYGYTF. CDR3 DNA sequence: TGCAGCGTGACTATCAGGGGACGCGACTATGGCTACACCTTC.

The chain uses TRBV10-3 and TRBJ1-2; TRBD1 aligns across 7 bases. This CDR3 region has 15 residues. The junction had 12 bases not matched to a gene; V was cut back by 6 bases and J by 5 bases. The germline V gene encodes CDR1 ENHRY and CDR2 SYGVKD. This chain's CDR3 is CAIRETGTTIYGYTF. CDR3 sequence (DNA): TGTGCCATCAGGGAGACAGGGACCACGATATATGGCTACACCTTC.

Worth noting for this clone: An end of the junction does not agree with germline; a read error may underlie this. V and J are TRBV18 and TRBJ2-7, with D possibly matching TRBD1 (7 bases). Germline V gene lookup returns CDR1 KGHSH and CDR2 LQKENI. This CDR3 region has 15 residues. The CDR3 DNA reads TGTGCAAGCTCACCTATACTTGCAGGGGGAGGCGAGCAGTACTTC. Translating gives CASSPILAGGGEQYF.

The rearrangement uses TRBV5-1 and TRBJ1-1, with 10 bases fitting TRBD1. Trimming removed 2 bases from V and 2 bases from J; junction bases left unmatched: 9. The CDR3 covers 17 residues. Germline loops: CDR1 SGHRS, CDR2 YFSETQ. The CDR3 region has the DNA TGCGCCAGCAGCTTCAGGTCCGGGACAGGGGAAAACACTGAAGCTTTCTTT. Protein sequence: CASSFRSGTGENTEAFF.

This clone has only one observation. V gene TRBV9 combines with J gene TRBJ1-5; TRBD1 might be the D (5 bases). The CDR3 consists of 14 residues. V was clipped by 2 bases and J by 4 bases, with 10 bases between them. Germline V gene sequence: CDR1 SGDLS, CDR2 YYNGEE. The CDR3 DNA reads TGTGCCAGCAGCGTCGGGGCGAAAAATCAGCCCCAGCATTTT. The encoded protein is CASSVGAKNQPQHF.

The rearrangement links TRBV18 to TRBJ2-4; maybe TRBD1 (6 bases). Germline V CDR1 and CDR2: KGHSH, LQKENI. V lost 4 bases and J lost 8, with 15 bases in between. The CDR3 loop spans 14 amino acids. The CDR3: CASSLSGEKDIQYF. The CDR3 DNA follows: TGTGCCAGCTCACTCTCAGGGGAGAAGGACATTCAGTACTTC.

This chain links TRBV10-3 with TRBJ2-7, with unresolved D. The ends were cut back, 6 bases at V and 0 bases at J, with 9 bases in the middle. Per germline, CDR1 ENHRY and CDR2 SYGVKD. The CDR3 loop spans 13 amino acids. The CDR3 region has the DNA TGTGCCATCAGACCTCGGACCTCCTACGAGCAGTACTTC. As protein: CAIRPRTSYEQYF.

The chain recombines TRBV5-4 with TRBJ1-4; D gene ambiguous. CDR1 is SGHNT and CDR2 is YYREEE in the germline V gene (reference sequence). V was cut by 5 bases and J by 0 bases, with 11 bases left in between. CDR3 length: 15 residues. The CDR3 is CASSSGPATNEKLFF. Written as DNA, the CDR3 is TGTGCCAGCAGTTCGGGCCCCGCAACTAATGAAAAACTGTTTTTT.

The chain is built from TRBV7-2 and TRBJ2-5; weak D call: TRBD2 (5 bases). V was clipped by 5 bases and J by 7 bases, with 23 bases between them. Germline V gives CDR1 SGHTA, CDR2 FQGNSA. This CDR3 is 16 amino acids long. In nucleotides, the CDR3 is TGTGCCAGCAGCCTATTCCGGGGTAGCGCTAATCGGACCCAGTACTTC. It yields the protein CASSLFRGSANRTQYF. Full variable domain (outside the CDR3, taken from reference TRBV7-2 and TRBJ2-5): GAGVSQSPSNKVTEKGKDVELRCDPISGHTALYWYRQSLGQGLEFLIYFQGNSAPDKSGLPSDRFSAERTGGSVSTLTIQRTQQEDSAVYLCASSLFRGSANRTQYFGPGTRLLVL.

The chain has TRBV5-1 and TRBJ1-6; D is unclear. Germline CDR1 SGHRS, CDR2 YFSETQ. V was cut by 5 bases and J by 12 bases, with 12 bases left in between. The CDR3 spans 12 residues. The CDR3 nucleotides read TGCGCCAGCAGTGGGCGGAGGTTACCCCTCCACTTT. It specifies CASSGRRLPLHF.

The chain employs TRBV5-6 and TRBJ2-5; D uncertain. Germline values: CDR1 SGHDT, CDR2 YYEEEE. This CDR3 region has 14 residues. The germline V and J ends were trimmed by 4 bases and 2 bases, with 12 bases remaining between them. In DNA form, the CDR3 reads TGTGCCAGCAGCGGATGGGTACTTCAAGAGACCCAGTACTTC. Translating it yields CASSGWVLQETQYF. Full variable domain (remainder filled in from reference TRBV5-6 and TRBJ2-5): DAGVTQSPTHLIKTRGQQVTLRCSPKSGHDTVSWYQQALGQGPQFIFQYYEEEERQRGNFPDRFSGHQFPNYSSELNVNALLLGDSALYLCASSGWVLQETQYFGPGTRLLVL.

This clone is medium-sized (0.01 to 0.1%) in the sample. The chain carries TRBV5-1 and TRBJ1-5; 7 positions agree with TRBD1. CDR3 length: 14 amino acids. V lost 0 bases to trimming and J lost 4 bases; unmatched junction nucleotides: 1. The germline V gene encodes CDR1 SGHRS and CDR2 YFSETQ. CDR3 in amino acids: CASSLAGGNQPQHF. The CDR3 coding sequence is TGCGCCAGCAGCTTGGCAGGGGGGAATCAGCCCCAGCATTTT.

This chain joins TRBV18 and TRBJ2-2, with TRBD2 as a possible D gene (5 bases). Trimming removed 6 bases at V and 7 bases at J, with 9 bases between. The CDR3 extends over 12 amino acids. Germline V gene lookup returns CDR1 KGHSH and CDR2 LQKENI. CDR3 residues: CASSLGDGELFF. CDR3 nucleotides: TGTGCCAGCTCGCTCGGGGACGGGGAGCTGTTTTTT.

The rearrangement links TRBV7-9 to TRBJ2-1; 8 bases agree with TRBD2. The CDR3 has 13 residues. With 1 base clipped from V and 8 bases from J, the junction kept 1 base outside the gene matches. Germline CDR1 SEHNR, CDR2 FQNEAQ (reference sequence). CDR3 DNA sequence: TGTGCCAGCAGCTTAGTACTAGCGGATGAGCAGTTCTTC. Encoded protein: CASSLVLADEQFF.

The V gene is TRBV4-3, the J gene TRBJ1-5, with unresolved D. The germline CDR1 and CDR2 sequences are LGHNA and YSLEER. The CDR3 totals 13 residues. Trimming took off 3 bases at V and 9 bases at J, with 12 bases between the two ends. The CDR3: CASSQDRAWPQHF. The CDR3, as DNA: TGCGCCAGCAGCCAGGACCGCGCTTGGCCCCAGCATTTT.

This rearrangement joins TRBV4-1 to TRBJ2-2; D unclear. Trimming removed 0 bases at V and 5 bases at J, with 13 bases between. The CDR3 is made up of 16 amino acids. The germline V gene has CDR1 MGHRA and CDR2 YSYEKL. The CDR3 spells CASSQEVALRTGELFF. CDR3 nucleotides: TGCGCCAGCAGCCAAGAGGTTGCCCTGAGGACCGGGGAGCTGTTTTTT.

This clone was picked up a small number of times. The chain has TRBV6-1 and TRBJ1-2; no clear D gene. This CDR3 contains 14 residues. Germline V gives CDR1 MNHNS, CDR2 SASEGT. V dropped 6 bases and J dropped 7 bases, with 18 bases sitting between them. CDR3 bases: TGTGCCAGCAGCGTGGATTGGGGAGACGGTGGCTACACCTTC. It translates to CASSVDWGDGGYTF.

The CDR3 region has the DNA TGTGCCAGCAGCTTAGTCGGGACAGCGAACACTGAAGCTTTCTTT. Translation: CASSLVGTANTEAFF. This chain connects TRBV7-2 to TRBJ1-1; 7 bases match TRBD1. Trimming took 1 base from V and 1 from J; bases not matched to a gene: 3. Germline CDR1 is SGHTA and CDR2 is FQGNSA. The CDR3 runs to 15 residues.

The chain's CDR3 is CASSIGGSMQPQHF. CDR3 coding DNA: TGTGCCAGTAGTATAGGGGGGTCGATGCAGCCCCAGCATTTT. This chain links TRBV19 with TRBJ1-5; tentative D call: TRBD1 (5 bases). Trimming removed 1 base at V and 7 bases at J, with 11 bases between. The CDR3 length is 14 residues. Per the germline V gene, CDR1 is LNHDA and CDR2 is SQIVND (reference sequence).

The rearrangement joins TRBV5-1 to TRBJ1-3, with unresolved D. Trimming stripped 4 bases from V and 0 bases from J, with 8 bases between. The CDR3 has 14 amino acids. CDR1 is SGHRS, CDR2 YFSETQ, per germline. The CDR3 DNA is TGCGCCAGCAGCCCCGGGGACTCTGGAAACACCATATATTTT. Its protein product is CASSPGDSGNTIYF.

This clone appeared once. This chain uses TRBV5-6 with TRBJ2-3; 9 bases agree with TRBD2. Germline CDR1 is SGHDT and CDR2 is YYEEEE. V trimming: 7 bases; J trimming: 2 bases; junction bases outside the gene matches: 11. The length of the CDR3 is 16 residues. This CDR3 reads CASRNGLAGYTDTQYF. The CDR3 DNA sequence: TGTGCCAGCCGTAACGGTCTAGCGGGATACACAGATACGCAGTATTTT.

The rearrangement links TRBV7-9 to TRBJ2-5; 10 nucleotides line up with TRBD2. The CDR3 is 16 residues long. Germline loops: CDR1 SEHNR, CDR2 FQNEAQ (reference sequence). After removal of 5 bases from V and 5 bases from J, the junction contained 11 bases not matched to a gene. CDR3 nucleotides: TGTGCCAGCAGCCCACCGGGACTAGCGTCTGCGGAGACCCAGTACTTC. Its protein product is CASSPPGLASAETQYF.

The chain links TRBV2 to TRBJ1-5, with no clear D. This CDR3 contains 16 residues. Germline CDR1 SNHLY, CDR2 FYNNEI. Trimming left V 4 bases short and J 0 bases short, with 13 bases between. CDR3 nucleotide sequence: TGTGCCAGCAGTGCCTTGGACCGGTATAGCAATCAGCCCCAGCATTTT. This codes for CASSALDRYSNQPQHF. The full variable domain, its missing parts supplied by reference TRBV2 and TRBJ1-5, is EPEVTQTPSHQVTQMGQEVILRCVPISNHLYFYWYRQILGQKVEFLVSFYNNEISEKSEIFDDQFSVERPDGSNFTLKIRSTKLEDSAMYFCASSALDRYSNQPQHFGDGTRLSIL.

The chain joins TRBV7-2 to TRBJ1-3; weak D call: TRBD1 (6 bases). V gave up 5 bases and J gave up 7 bases, with 27 bases separating them. CDR1 is SGHTA, CDR2 FQGNSA, per germline. The CDR3 totals 18 residues. CDR3 nucleotide sequence: TGTGCCAGCAGCCGCGACACCTATCAGGGGCCCCGTGGGAACACCATATATTTT. Translated, it gives CASSRDTYQGPRGNTIYF.

The chain joins TRBV6-1 to TRBJ1-4; D uncertain. The germline V gene encodes CDR1 MNHNS and CDR2 SASEGT. Trimming took 6 bases from V and 2 from J, leaving 10 bases between them. CDR3 length: 14 residues. In DNA, the CDR3 is TGTGCCAGCAGCCCCCGGGCCACTAATGAAAAACTGTTTTTT. Translation: CASSPRATNEKLFF.

The V and J genes are TRBV9 and TRBJ2-1; D gene unclear. Trimming shortened V by 0 bases and J by 8 bases, and 9 bases separated the two germline ends. The CDR3 spans 13 residues. The germline CDR1 and CDR2 sequences are SGDLS and YYNGEE. DNA of the CDR3: TGTGCCAGCAGCGTAGCCCTTGGGGATGAGCAGTTCTTC. It encodes CASSVALGDEQFF.

The chain links TRBV28 to TRBJ2-6; D remains ambiguous. CDR3 size: 14 residues. The V end lost 6 bases, the J end lost 4 bases, and 10 bases lay between the germline ends. Germline CDR1 MDHEN, CDR2 SYDVKM. CDR3 coding DNA: TGTGCCAGCAGAGGTCCGGGCGGGGCCAACGTCCTGACTTTC. It encodes CASRGPGGANVLTF.

This rearrangement joins TRBV6-5 to TRBJ1-6; TRBD1 agrees at 7 bases. This CDR3 spans 15 amino acids. Germline V gene lookup returns CDR1 MNHEY and CDR2 SVGAGI. V was pared by 6 bases and J by 14 bases, with 16 bases of the junction left unmatched. CDR3 loop: CASRRTGQGVVSLHF. CDR3 nucleotides: TGTGCCAGCAGACGTACCGGGCAGGGGGTAGTGTCCCTCCACTTT.

The chain has TRBV6-5 and TRBJ1-1, with D hard to call. Germline lookup yields CDR1 MNHEY and CDR2 SVGAGI. This CDR3 has 11 residues. The germline V and J ends were trimmed by 2 bases and 5 bases, with 3 bases remaining between them. The CDR3 DNA sequence: TGTGCCAGCAGTTACCTAACTGAAGCTTTCTTT. Translating gives CASSYLTEAFF.

J is TRBJ2-1 and V is TRBV29-1, with 8 bases fitting TRBD2. Trimming at V came to 6 bases and at J to 0 bases, leaving 4 bases not matched to a gene. Germline loops: CDR1 SQVTM, CDR2 ANQGSEA. The CDR3 is made up of 14 amino acids. CDR3 residues: CSVVAGSSYNEQFF. CDR3 sequence (DNA): TGCAGCGTGGTAGCGGGAAGCTCCTACAATGAGCAGTTCTTC.